This T cell receptor (beta chain) was sequenced during a study of OX40 agonist ivuxolimab in advanced cancers. For the study at large: The study enrolled dose-escalation patients with hepatocellular carcinoma, melanoma, renal cell or head and neck cancer.

The study's findings and limits: Those patients achieving a partial response at 0.1-3.0 mg/kg showed among the lowest clonal expansion.

The germline V gene encodes CDR1 MNHEY and CDR2 SVGAGI. Trimming removed 2 bases at V and 1 base at J, with 11 bases between. The CDR3 runs 16 residues. At baseline, cycle 4 day 1, and cycle 7 day 1, blood was sampled. This clone was observed many times. Its antigen is unknown. TCRdb's table, derived via immunoSEQ multiplex PCR, lists solely in-frame clones and lacks some. The sample yields about 82,000 clones, over 65% seen once. The V and J genes are TRBV6-5 and TRBJ2-2; TRBD2 is a possible D gene (7 bases). The sequence came from an adult with an advanced solid tumor such as melanoma, head and neck, liver or kidney cancer. This specimen consisted of CD4+ or CD8+ T cells sorted from blood, obtained in a trial of the OX40 agonist ivuxolimab. This chain's CDR3 is CASSYGGGLNTGELFF. CDR3 nucleotide sequence: TGTGCCAGCAGTTACGGGGGGGGCTTGAACACCGGGGAGCTGTTTTTT.